These T cell receptor beta chains were read from a single sample in a study of blood T cell repertoires in COVID-19. TCRdb's table, derived via immunoSEQ multiplex PCR, lists solely in-frame clones and lacks some. The sample holds around 300,000 clones, just over 85% seen once. Sequencing used peripheral blood. The receptors originated from a woman under 40 with active or convalescent COVID-19. The conserved cysteine and the conserved F or W are not part of the CDR3 here.

cdr3_length	v_call	cdr3_aa
13	TRBV10-3	AISSYQGSAGELF
15	TRBV18	ASSPQKPGTGVYEQY
16	TRBV6-4	ASSTRVEGGISNQPQH
14	TRBV6-6	ASSLGQGNLNTEAF
15	TRBV7-2	ASSFLRGQGGNYGYT
15	TRBV4-3	ASSQDPGQGSYNEQF
11	TRBV6-5	ANGQAMNTEAF
16	TRBV10-1	ASSEGDVGTIAPKTQY
10	TRBV30	AWTSDRGSPN
14	TRBV15	ATSRVPGQSPDTQY
12	TRBV6-2/TRBV6-3	ASSHRGFDQPQH
14	TRBV5-4	ASSLDGHLITYEQY
16	TRBV5-4	ASSWGGTGGFSNYGYT
10	TRBV29-1	SVTGANTEAF
13	TRBV6-2/TRBV6-3	ASSRPGTGDNEQF
14	TRBV27	ASSLDLGGRFLEQF
11	TRBV28	ASSLIRGPEAF
13	TRBV15	ATSRDGQGDTEAF
12	TRBV2	ASSEQGSSDEQF
11	TRBV2	ASSLEGENIQY
12	TRBV19	ASSTPGEYYGYT
13	TRBV4-2	ASSQDLAGRYEQY
12	TRBV9	ASSVGPEGNEQF
13	TRBV7-2	ASSWTSGGYNEQF
15	TRBV7-6	ASSLGPQSSYNSPLH
14	TRBV6-2/TRBV6-3	ASSSDRGEFGYGYT
13	TRBV11-2	ASSSRPGGYNEQF